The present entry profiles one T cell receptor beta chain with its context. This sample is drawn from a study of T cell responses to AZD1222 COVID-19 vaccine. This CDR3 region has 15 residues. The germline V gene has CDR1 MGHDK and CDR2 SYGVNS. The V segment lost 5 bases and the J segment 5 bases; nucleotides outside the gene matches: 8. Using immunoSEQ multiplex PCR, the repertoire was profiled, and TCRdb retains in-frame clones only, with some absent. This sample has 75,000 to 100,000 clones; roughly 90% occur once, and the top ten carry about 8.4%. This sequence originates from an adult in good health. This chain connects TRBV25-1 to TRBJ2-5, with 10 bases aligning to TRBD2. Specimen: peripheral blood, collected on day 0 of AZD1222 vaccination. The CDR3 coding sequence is TGTGCCAGCAGTCGAGGTAGCGGGGGGCAGGAGACCCAGTACTTC. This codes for CASSRGSGGQETQYF.